The 15 T cell receptor beta chains reported below all come from one sample, sequenced in a study of tumor-infiltrating lymphocytes in primary liver carcinoma. Researchers generated TCR beta cDNA from approximately 450 ng of total RNA, relying on a constant-region primer. Three nested multiplex PCR rounds, a slightly modified ARM-PCR method, built the TCR beta libraries. TRBV1-TRBV30 forward primers paired with a C-beta reverse primer drove the first two PCR rounds, 10 cycles each. TCRdb itself ran the multiplex PCR reads through MiXCR, one entry per CDR3 protein. Of just over 300,000 distinct CDR3 sequences listed, 45% to 70% were seen once; the top ten hold 15% to 20%. Unsorted whole blood yielded the blood RNA, and germline DNA was also extracted. Sequencing was performed on peripheral blood. These TCRs come from a woman in her twenties or thirties with primary liver carcinoma and hepatitis B virus infection.

The rearrangement uses TRBV4-3 and TRBJ2-7; D might be TRBD1 (6 bases). The CDR3 is 16 residues long. Germline CDR1 LGHNA, CDR2 YSLEER. V was trimmed by 1 base and J by 0 bases, leaving 13 bases between them. CDR3 nucleotides: TGCGCCAGCAGCCAAGCGATGACAGGACTCTCCTACGAGCAGTACTTC. Amino acid sequence: CASSQAMTGLSYEQYF.

The chain is built from TRBV12-3 or TRBV12-4 and TRBJ2-7, with 7 bases lining up with TRBD1. V shed 7 bases, J shed 5 bases, and the junction held 5 bases outside the gene matches. This CDR3 is built from 12 residues. The CDR3 bases are TGTGCCAGCAAAACCGGACAGGACGAGCAGTACTTC. It yields the protein CASKTGQDEQYF.

The chain joins TRBV7-8 to TRBJ2-5, with D perhaps matching TRBD1 (5 bases). There are 12 residues in the CDR3. The V and J ends lost 5 bases and 7 bases respectively, with 11 bases between them. Germline lookup yields CDR1 SGHVS and CDR2 FQNEAQ. The CDR3 sequence is CASSLPQGTQYF. The CDR3 DNA sequence: TGTGCCAGCAGCCTCCCGCAGGGGACCCAGTACTTC.

This clonotype was seen at least ten times. The chain employs TRBV4-2 and TRBJ1-2, with unresolved D. The germline gives CDR1 LGHNA, CDR2 YNFKEQ. V dropped 3 bases and J dropped 6 bases, with 17 bases sitting between them. CDR3 length equals 15 residues. CDR3 protein: CASSQRAGNVDGYTF. CDR3 coding DNA: TGTGCCAGCAGCCAGAGGGCGGGGAACGTGGATGGCTACACCTTC.

Note on this clonotype: A much larger clone lies one base from this, so it may be a read error. The chain has TRBV12-3 or TRBV12-4 and TRBJ1-2, with no clear D. The CDR3 length is 13 residues. The V end was cut by 5 bases, the J end by 5 bases, with 12 bases between. The CDR3 bases are TGTGCCAGCAGTGGCGACCAGATGTATGGCTACACCTTC. The encoded protein is CASSGDQMYGYTF.

In its sample, this clonotype was seen a few times. The V call is TRBV10-3, the J call TRBJ1-2, with 9 positions matching TRBD1. The CDR3 loop spans 12 amino acids. Germline V gene data show CDR1 as ENHRY and CDR2 as SYGVKD. V shed 5 bases and J 7 bases; nucleotides not matched to a gene: 2. CDR3 sequence reads: CAISTGGVGYTF. CDR3 sequence (DNA): TGTGCCATCAGTACAGGGGGCGTTGGCTACACCTTC.

The V gene is TRBV18, the J gene TRBJ2-7, with D hard to call. The germline CDR1 and CDR2 sequences are KGHSH and LQKENI. Trimming stripped 5 bases from V and 6 bases from J, with 8 bases between. The CDR3 extends over 11 amino acids. Here the CDR3 DNA reads TGTGCCAGCTCATTGCAAGGCGAGCAGTACTTC. Protein sequence: CASSLQGEQYF.

In the case of this clonotype: A read error may account for a junction end that differs from germline. This sequence joins TRBV5-5 and TRBJ2-7; D remains ambiguous. Germline lookup yields CDR1 SGHKS and CDR2 YYEKEE (reference sequence). This CDR3 has 13 residues. In DNA, the CDR3 is TGTGCCAACAGCCCCACCGCCTTGAGGGAGCAGTACTTC. Translation gives CANSPTALREQYF.

V usage is TRBV9 and J usage is TRBJ2-7; a possible D gene is TRBD2 (5 bases). The CDR3 extends over 14 amino acids. Germline values: CDR1 SGDLS, CDR2 YYNGEE. With 2 bases removed from V and 0 bases from J, the gap between germline ends came to 9 bases. Here the CDR3 DNA reads TGTGCCAGCAGCGTCGGACTTGACTCCTACGAGCAGTACTTC. This sequence encodes CASSVGLDSYEQYF.

The chain links TRBV12-3 or TRBV12-4 to TRBJ2-1; 9 bases are a match to TRBD2. The CDR3 is 20 residues long. Losses at the gene ends were 2 bases for V and 3 bases for J; bases not matched to a gene: 17. This CDR3 reads CASSLPTAGGPFDLYNEQFF. The CDR3 DNA reads as TGTGCCAGCAGTTTACCGACCGCGGGAGGGCCGTTCGACCTCTACAATGAGCAGTTCTTC.

As for this clonotype: This may be a read error, as it is one base from a much larger clone. This CDR3 reads CARCLTSGHNEQFF. The CDR3 DNA sequence: TGTGCCAGGTGCCTAACTAGCGGCCACAATGAGCAGTTCTTC. This chain joins TRBV6-2 or TRBV6-3 and TRBJ2-1; 8 nucleotides agree with TRBD2. CDR3 length: 14 residues. Per the germline V gene, CDR1 is MNHEY and CDR2 is SVGEGT. The J segment lost 5 bases and the V segment lost 9 bases, leaving 9 bases of the junction unmatched.

As to this clonotype: This may be a read error: a much more frequent sequence differs by one nucleotide. This chain joins TRBV12-5 and TRBJ1-1; D is undetermined. This CDR3 contains 12 residues. Germline V gene sequence: CDR1 LGHNT, CDR2 FRNRAP. Trimming pared 1 base from V and 11 bases from J, leaving 11 bases between. For the CDR3, the DNA is TGTGCTAGTGGTTTGGGGACCGAAGAGGCTTTCTTT. Translation gives CASGLGTEEAFF.

As concerns this clonotype: This may come from a read error, since a much larger clone is one base off. The V and J genes are TRBV4-2 and TRBJ2-1; 8 bases align to TRBD2. Per the germline V gene, CDR1 is LGHNA and CDR2 is YNFKEQ. The CDR3 totals 17 residues. Trimming took 5 bases from V and 5 from J; bases not matched to a gene: 14. This chain's CDR3 is CASSKDSGIAINNEQFF. In DNA form, the CDR3 reads TGTGCCAGCAGCAAGGATAGCGGGATCGCCATTAACAATGAGCAGTTCTTC.

CDR3 coding DNA: TGTGCCAGCTCACTTGTCGGCGAAGTAAGAGATACGCAGTATTTT. Its translation: CASSLVGEVRDTQYF. This chain uses TRBV18 with TRBJ2-3, with D uncertain. Germline V gives CDR1 KGHSH, CDR2 LQKENI. The V end was cut by 4 bases, the J end by 5 bases, with 16 bases between. CDR3 length: 15 residues.

The V call is TRBV29-1, the J call TRBJ1-1; no firm D call. The ends were cut back, 4 bases at V and 6 bases at J, with 15 bases in the middle. The germline CDR1 and CDR2 sequences are SQVTM and ANQGSEA. The CDR3 runs to 13 residues. CDR3 nucleotides: TGCAGCGTTGTCTCCCCTAGAGGCCCTGAAGCTTTCTTT. This encodes CSVVSPRGPEAFF.